The clone carrying this TCR beta chain was counted between two and nine times. Its cognate antigen is unknown. The CDR3 runs 18 residues. Losses at the gene ends were 4 bases for V and 4 bases for J; bases not matched to a gene: 12. Germline values: CDR1 MRHNA, CDR2 SNTAGT. Regions amplified from RNA transcripts were the TCR beta CDR3 regions. TCR CDR3 regions were first amplified by RT-PCR with HTBI primers. From the multiplex PCR reads, TCRdb called clonotypes with MiXCR, one entry per CDR3 protein. This sample has around 600,000 distinct CDR3 sequences, with 13% to 15% found just once. Diagnostic decisions used clinical symptoms, serum thyroxine and TRAb, thyroid ultrasound and orbital computed tomography. The sample is drawn from a study of T cells in Graves' hyperthyroidism and ophthalmopathy. Study results and limitations: Before onset, by a median of approximately 5.9 months, the model predicted ophthalmopathy.

The sequence came from a woman aged 45 to 65 with Graves' ophthalmopathy. Sequenced input: blood. The chain has TRBV6-4 and TRBJ2-5, with 13 bases fitting TRBD2. CDR3 amino acids: CASSVKGLAGSLGETQYF. The CDR3 nucleotides are TGTGCCAGCAGTGTTAAGGGACTAGCGGGATCGCTTGGAGAGACCCAGTACTTC.